This record covers a single T cell receptor (beta chain). TCRdb re-called the PCR reads via MiXCR. The repertoire has roughly 42,000 clones, about 20% of them found once; the top ten carry approximately 13%. None of the patients had undergone any treatment ahead of thyroid surgery. This sample was included in a study of metastatic and nonmetastatic thyroid tumors. With 10 bases removed from V and 5 bases from J, the gap between germline ends came to 21 bases. The CDR3 length is 15 residues. Germline loops: CDR1 SNHLY, CDR2 FYNNEI. The sample consisted of tumor tissue. This chain connects TRBV2 to TRBJ2-1, with D maybe TRBD2 (6 bases). This receptor was obtained from a female donor with papillary thyroid cancer or a benign thyroid nodule (not recorded which). Some clones in this sample may be carry-over from other donors' samples. CDR3 bases: TGTGCCACCCAAAAGGGCGGGGCTGTCAACAATGAGCAGTTCTTC. This encodes CATQKGGAVNNEQFF. The full variable domain, its missing parts supplied by reference TRBV2 and TRBJ2-1, is EPEVTQTPSHQVTQMGQEVILRCVPISNHLYFYWYRQILGQKVEFLVSFYNNEISEKSEIFDDQFSVERPDGSNFTLKIRSTKLEDSAMYFCATQKGGAVNNEQFFGPGTRLTVL.